This TCR beta chain stems from a study of shared clonotypes between healthy human individuals. Germline V gene lookup returns CDR1 LNHDA and CDR2 SQIVND (reference sequence). Trimming removed 3 bases from V and 6 bases from J, with 12 bases in between. The CDR3 extends over 13 amino acids. Execution of the assay was at deep level. Sequencing used immunoSEQ multiplex PCR; TCRdb keeps in-frame clones, though not all of them. The repertoire holds over a million clones, with around 78% as singletons. This clone was picked up a small number of times. Its antigen is currently unknown. Points from the study as a whole: An anticipated effect of sequencing depth on clonotype sharing among donors was recognized.

A split of CD4+ cells into CD45RA+ naive and CD45RA-negative memory subsets was performed. Material for sequencing was memory CD4+ T cells from PBMCs. Subset given: CD45RA-negative fraction. The TCR sequence derives from a young man in good health. Some clones in this sample may be carry-over from other donors' samples. V usage is TRBV19 and J usage is TRBJ2-7; D is perhaps TRBD2 (5 bases). CDR3 residues: CASSMNPGFEQYF. The DNA for the CDR3 is TGTGCCAGTAGTATGAATCCGGGATTCGAGCAGTACTTC. Together with reference TRBV19 and TRBJ2-7, the CDR3 gives the full variable domain: DGGITQSPKYLFRKEGQNVTLSCEQNLNHDAMYWYRQDPGQGLRLIYYSQIVNDFQKGDIAEGYSVSREKKESFPLTVTSAQKNPTAFYLCASSMNPGFEQYFGPGTRLTVT.